A single sample gave rise to the 11 T cell receptor beta chains below, sequenced in a study of post-analysis software for immune sequencing data. General observations from the study: Patients used roughly five TRBV segments, including TRBV5-6, TRBV5-1 and TRBV20-1, more often than controls.

TCR beta cDNA libraries had unique molecular identifiers. TCRdb passed the PCR reads through MiXCR, listing each CDR3 protein once. The sample carries almost 700,000 distinct CDR3 sequences, around 60% recorded once. What these receptors recognize is not known. What was sequenced was blood. The source of these receptors is a girl aged 2-10 years with multiple sclerosis.

The gene calls are TRBV20-1 and TRBJ2-6; D gene ambiguous. This CDR3 is 14 amino acids long. V was shortened by 5 bases and J by 0 bases, with 8 bases between the two germline ends. Germline V gene lookup returns CDR1 DFQATT and CDR2 SNEGSKA (reference sequence). The CDR3 loop reads CSAVGGSGANVLTF. CDR3 nucleotide sequence: TGCAGTGCTGTGGGCGGCTCTGGGGCCAACGTCCTGACTTTC.

This sequence joins TRBV7-2 and TRBJ2-1; D is unresolved. Trimming pared 4 bases from V and 5 bases from J, leaving 12 bases between. The CDR3 length is 14 residues. The germline CDR1 and CDR2 sequences are SGHTA and FQGNSA. CDR3 in amino acids: CASSSWSGDNEQFF. CDR3 DNA: TGTGCCAGCAGCTCCTGGAGTGGCGACAATGAGCAGTTCTTC.

The V gene is TRBV12-3 or TRBV12-4, the J gene TRBJ1-2; D not resolved. V was clipped by 3 bases and J by 2 bases, with 13 bases between them. This CDR3 contains 15 residues. The CDR3 bases are TGTGCCAGCAGTTTGGGAGGGTCCCCCAACTATGGCTACACCTTC. This codes for CASSLGGSPNYGYTF.

This clonotype was observed a few times. This chain links TRBV15 with TRBJ1-2, with D perhaps TRBD1 (5 bases). Germline CDR1 reads LNHNV; CDR2 reads YYDKDF (reference sequence). Deletions cut 5 bases from V and 5 bases from J, with 9 bases between. The CDR3 is 12 amino acids. The CDR3, as DNA: TGTGCCACCAGCCCCGACAGATATGGCTACACCTTC. Encoded protein: CATSPDRYGYTF.

V gene TRBV12-3 or TRBV12-4 combines with J gene TRBJ1-1; D might be TRBD1 (6 bases). Trimming took off 5 bases at V and 6 bases at J, with 16 bases between the two ends. The CDR3 covers 14 residues. The CDR3 protein is CASSQQGEEAEAFF. The CDR3 nucleotides are TGTGCCAGCAGTCAACAGGGAGAAGAGGCTGAAGCTTTCTTT.

This clonotype was seen more than once but under ten times. CDR3 sequence (DNA): TGCAGTGCTAGAGGAGACAGCCCTAATTCACCCCTCCACTTT. Translating it yields CSARGDSPNSPLHF. This sequence joins TRBV20-1 and TRBJ1-6; perhaps TRBD1 as D (5 bases). Germline-derived CDR1 and CDR2 are DFQATT and SNEGSKA (reference sequence). V was trimmed by 1 base and J by 6 bases, leaving 10 bases between them. This CDR3 comprises 14 residues.

This clonotype was detected only a few times. The genes are TRBV6-2 or TRBV6-3 and TRBJ2-1; D is perhaps TRBD1 (6 bases). The V and J ends lost 4 bases and 12 bases respectively, with 10 bases between them. The CDR3 is 11 residues long. The germline V gene encodes CDR1 MNHEY and CDR2 SVGEGT. DNA of the CDR3: TGTGCCAGCAGTTCAATGACAGGGCAGTTCTTC. Its protein is CASSSMTGQFF.

This chain joins TRBV5-1 and TRBJ2-1; 7 bases line up with TRBD1. Germline lookup yields CDR1 SGHRS and CDR2 YFSETQ. The trim removed 2 bases at V and 0 bases at J, leaving 5 bases unmatched. This CDR3 is built from 16 residues. In nucleotides, the CDR3 is TGCGCCAGCAGCTTCGGACAGGCTTCCTCCTACAATGAGCAGTTCTTC. This translates into CASSFGQASSYNEQFF.

The rearrangement links TRBV12-3 or TRBV12-4 to TRBJ2-5; the match to TRBD2 covers 7 bases. Trimming cost V 7 bases and J 0 bases; bases outside gene matches: 14. The CDR3 extends over 17 amino acids. CDR3 in DNA: TGTGCCAGCACCCTAGGGGTTACGGGGGGTTACCAAGAGACCCAGTACTTC. Translation gives CASTLGVTGGYQETQYF.

V is TRBV24-1 and J is TRBJ2-1; 9 bases agree with TRBD1. This CDR3 is built from 15 residues. Trimming removed 3 bases from V and 8 bases from J; junction bases left unmatched: 7. Looked up from germline, CDR1 is KGHDR and CDR2 is SFDVKD. The CDR3 protein is CATSDPRTGDDEQFF. The DNA of the CDR3 is TGTGCCACCAGTGATCCCCGGACAGGGGATGATGAGCAGTTCTTC.

The chain recombines TRBV4-1 with TRBJ1-1, with TRBD1 identical over 8 bases. V was pared by 1 base and J by 4 bases, with 2 bases of the junction left unmatched. Germline V CDR1 and CDR2: MGHRA, YSYEKL. This CDR3 has 14 residues. This chain's CDR3 is CASSQAGTGTEAFF. In DNA form, the CDR3 reads TGCGCCAGCAGCCAAGCAGGGACAGGCACTGAAGCTTTCTTT.